This paragraph reports one TCR beta chain. Its antigen remains unknown. This sample is part of a study of vaccination effects on CD4 cells after COVID-19. Before any sequencing was done, the ViraFEST assay used viral peptide pools to expand antigen-specific CD4+ T cells. On day 10 of culture, CD4+ T cells were separated out. Vaccine recipients, nucleocapsid antibody negative, had no prior SARS-CoV-2 infection. Germline V gives CDR1 SQVTM, CDR2 ANQGSEA. V gave up 4 bases and J gave up 2 bases, with 13 bases separating them. The CDR3 covers 14 residues. Generated by immunoSEQ multiplex PCR, the TCRdb table keeps only in-frame clones and is missing some. In the table there are 35,000 to 40,000 clones, about three fifths of which are singletons.

The chain uses TRBV29-1 and TRBJ2-3; D perhaps matches TRBD2 (6 bases). The sequence derives from a human donor who received a COVID-19 vaccine. Sequenced here: CD4+ T cells from PBMCs cultured with HCoV-OC43 spike peptides, sampled before COVID-19 vaccination. This sample's subset: HCoV-OC43 spike overlapping peptide pool stimulation. The CDR3 DNA reads TGCAGCGTTGCCCGGGACTCCACCACAGATACGCAGTATTTT. Translating it yields CSVARDSTTDTQYF.